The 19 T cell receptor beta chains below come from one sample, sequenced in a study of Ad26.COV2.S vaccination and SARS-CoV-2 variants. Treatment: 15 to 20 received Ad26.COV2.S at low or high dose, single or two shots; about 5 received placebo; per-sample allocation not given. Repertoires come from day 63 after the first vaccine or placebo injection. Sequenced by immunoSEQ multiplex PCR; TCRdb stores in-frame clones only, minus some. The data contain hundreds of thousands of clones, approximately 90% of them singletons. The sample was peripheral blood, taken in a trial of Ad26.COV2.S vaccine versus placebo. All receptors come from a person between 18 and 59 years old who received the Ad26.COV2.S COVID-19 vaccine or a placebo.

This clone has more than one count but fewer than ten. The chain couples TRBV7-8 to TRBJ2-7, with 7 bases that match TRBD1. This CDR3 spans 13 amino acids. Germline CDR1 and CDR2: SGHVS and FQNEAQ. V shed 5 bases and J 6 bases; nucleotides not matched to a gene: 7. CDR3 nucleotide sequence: TGTGCCAGCAGCGCGGACAGGTCCGGCGAGCAGTACTTC. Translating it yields CASSADRSGEQYF.

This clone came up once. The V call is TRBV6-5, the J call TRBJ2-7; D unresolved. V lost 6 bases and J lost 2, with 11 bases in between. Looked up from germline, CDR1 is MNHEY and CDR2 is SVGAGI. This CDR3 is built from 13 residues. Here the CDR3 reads CASRAPLTYEQYF. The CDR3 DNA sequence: TGTGCCAGCAGGGCACCACTTACCTACGAGCAGTACTTC.

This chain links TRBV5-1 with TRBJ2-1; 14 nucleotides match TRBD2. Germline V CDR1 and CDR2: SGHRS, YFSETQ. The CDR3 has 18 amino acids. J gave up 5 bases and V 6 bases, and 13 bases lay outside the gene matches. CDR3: CASTLGTSGRVGNNEQFF. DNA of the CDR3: TGCGCCAGCACCCTCGGGACTAGCGGGAGAGTAGGCAACAATGAGCAGTTCTTC.

This CDR3 reads CASSKGQGGNTEAFF. As DNA, the CDR3 is TGCGCCAGCAGCAAAGGACAGGGGGGGAACACTGAAGCTTTCTTT. The chain links TRBV5-1 to TRBJ1-1; 10 nucleotides agree with TRBD1. The CDR3 totals 15 residues. Germline assignment: CDR1 SGHRS and CDR2 YFSETQ. J gave up 1 base and V 4 bases, and 4 bases lay outside the gene matches.

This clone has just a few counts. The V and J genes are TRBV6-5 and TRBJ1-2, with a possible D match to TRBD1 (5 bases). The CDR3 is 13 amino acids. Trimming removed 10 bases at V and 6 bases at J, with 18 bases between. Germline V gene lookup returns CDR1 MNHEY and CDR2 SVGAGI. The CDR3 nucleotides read TGTGCCACCTCCACGGGGGAGGTCGATGGCTACACCTTC. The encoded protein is CATSTGEVDGYTF.

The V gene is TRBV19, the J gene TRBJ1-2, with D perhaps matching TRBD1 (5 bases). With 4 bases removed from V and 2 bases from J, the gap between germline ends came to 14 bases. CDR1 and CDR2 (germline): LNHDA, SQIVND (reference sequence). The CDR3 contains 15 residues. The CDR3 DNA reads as TGTGCCAGTAGTAGGTTCGGGGACGGGAACTATGGCTACACCTTC. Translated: CASSRFGDGNYGYTF.

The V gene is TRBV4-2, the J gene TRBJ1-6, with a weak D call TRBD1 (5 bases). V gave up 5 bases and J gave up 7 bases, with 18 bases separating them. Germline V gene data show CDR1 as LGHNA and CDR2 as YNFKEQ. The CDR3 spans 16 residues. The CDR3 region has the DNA TGTGCCAGCAGCGCCCAGTGGGACGATCGGAATTCACCCCTCCACTTT. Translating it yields CASSAQWDDRNSPLHF.

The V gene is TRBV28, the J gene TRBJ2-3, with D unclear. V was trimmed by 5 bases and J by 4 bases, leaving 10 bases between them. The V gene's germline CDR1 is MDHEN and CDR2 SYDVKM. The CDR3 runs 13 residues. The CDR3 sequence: CASSPHGPDTQYF. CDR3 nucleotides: TGTGCCAGCAGTCCCCACGGGCCAGATACGCAGTATTTT.

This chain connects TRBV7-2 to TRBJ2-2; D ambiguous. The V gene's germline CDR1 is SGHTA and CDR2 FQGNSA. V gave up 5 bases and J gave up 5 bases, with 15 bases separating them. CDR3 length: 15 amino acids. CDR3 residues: CASSQRTTRTGELFF. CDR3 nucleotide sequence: TGTGCCAGCAGCCAACGGACCACAAGAACCGGGGAGCTGTTTTTT.

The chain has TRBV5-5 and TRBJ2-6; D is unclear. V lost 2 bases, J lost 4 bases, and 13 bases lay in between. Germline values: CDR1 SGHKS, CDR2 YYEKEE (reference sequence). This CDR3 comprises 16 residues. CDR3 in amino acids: CASSFDGASGANVLTF. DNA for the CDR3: TGTGCCAGCAGCTTCGACGGAGCCAGCGGGGCCAACGTCCTGACTTTC.

CDR3 DNA sequence: TGTGCCAGCAGGAGGGCGGGTTTCACTGAAGCTTTCTTT. Encoded protein: CASRRAGFTEAFF. The chain couples TRBV25-1 to TRBJ1-1, with D uncertain. Germline V lookup: CDR1 MGHDK, CDR2 SYGVNS. Trimming left V 6 bases short and J 4 bases short, with 12 bases between. This CDR3 is 13 amino acids long.

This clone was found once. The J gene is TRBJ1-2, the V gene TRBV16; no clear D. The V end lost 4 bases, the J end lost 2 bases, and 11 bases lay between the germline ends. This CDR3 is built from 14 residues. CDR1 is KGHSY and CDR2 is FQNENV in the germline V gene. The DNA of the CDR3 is TGTGCCAGCAGCCTTAGGACCGCGAACTATGGCTACACCTTC. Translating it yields CASSLRTANYGYTF. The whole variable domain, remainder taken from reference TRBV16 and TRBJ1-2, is GEEVAQTPKHLVRGEGQKAKLYCAPIKGHSYVFWYQQVLKNEFKFLISFQNENVFDETGMPKERFSAKCLPNSPCSLEIQATKLEDSAVYFCASSLRTANYGYTFGSGTRLTVV.

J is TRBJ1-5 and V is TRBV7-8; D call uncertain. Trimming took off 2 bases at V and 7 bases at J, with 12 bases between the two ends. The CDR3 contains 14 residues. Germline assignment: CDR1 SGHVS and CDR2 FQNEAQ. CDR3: CASSLMQAGQPQHF. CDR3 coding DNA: TGTGCCAGCAGCTTAATGCAGGCTGGACAGCCCCAGCATTTT.

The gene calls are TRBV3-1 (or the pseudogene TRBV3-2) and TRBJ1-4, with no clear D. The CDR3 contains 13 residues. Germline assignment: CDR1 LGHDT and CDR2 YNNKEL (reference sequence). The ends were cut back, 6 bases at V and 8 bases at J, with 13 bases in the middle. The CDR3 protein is CASRSFGGEKLFF. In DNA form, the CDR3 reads TGTGCCAGCAGATCTTTCGGTGGCGAAAAACTGTTTTTT.

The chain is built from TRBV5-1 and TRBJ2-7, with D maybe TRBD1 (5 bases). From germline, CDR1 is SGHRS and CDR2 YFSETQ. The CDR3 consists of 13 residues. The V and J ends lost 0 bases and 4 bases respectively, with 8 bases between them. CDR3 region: CASSLGQLYEQYF. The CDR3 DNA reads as TGCGCCAGCAGCTTGGGACAGTTATACGAGCAGTACTTC.

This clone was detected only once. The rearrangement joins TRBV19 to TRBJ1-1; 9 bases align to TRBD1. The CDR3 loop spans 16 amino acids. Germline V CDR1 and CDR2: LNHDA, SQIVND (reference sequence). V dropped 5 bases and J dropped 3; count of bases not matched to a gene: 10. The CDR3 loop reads CASSPRQGGIDTEAFF. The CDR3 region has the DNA TGTGCCAGTAGTCCGAGACAGGGGGGTATTGACACTGAAGCTTTCTTT.

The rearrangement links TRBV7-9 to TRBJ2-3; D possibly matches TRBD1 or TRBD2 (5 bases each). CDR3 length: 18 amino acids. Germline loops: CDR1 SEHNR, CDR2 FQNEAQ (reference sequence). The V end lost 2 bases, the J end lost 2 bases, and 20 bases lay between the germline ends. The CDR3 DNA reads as TGTGCCAGCAGCTTAATAGCCAGGGACGCAGGAAACACAGATACGCAGTATTTT. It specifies CASSLIARDAGNTDTQYF.

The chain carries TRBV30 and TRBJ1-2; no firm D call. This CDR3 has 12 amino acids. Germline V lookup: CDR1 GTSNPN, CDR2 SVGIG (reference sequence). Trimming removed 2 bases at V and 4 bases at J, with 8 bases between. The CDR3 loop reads CAWSPTSYGYTF. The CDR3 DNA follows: TGTGCCTGGAGTCCAACCAGCTATGGCTACACCTTC.

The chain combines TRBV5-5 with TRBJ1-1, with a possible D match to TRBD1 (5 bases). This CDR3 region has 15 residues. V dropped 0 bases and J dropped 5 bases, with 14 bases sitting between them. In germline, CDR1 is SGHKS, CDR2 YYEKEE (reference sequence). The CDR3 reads CASSLEVMGGTEAFF. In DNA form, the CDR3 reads TGTGCCAGCAGCTTGGAGGTGATGGGGGGGACTGAAGCTTTCTTT.